Reported below is one T cell receptor (beta chain). The entry originates in a study of OX40 agonist ivuxolimab in advanced cancers. Looking at the study overall: The diagnoses of dose-escalation patients were hepatocellular carcinoma, melanoma, renal cell or head and neck cancer.

Blood sampling was done at baseline, cycle 4 day 1, and cycle 7 day 1. TCRdb's table, derived via immunoSEQ multiplex PCR, lists solely in-frame clones and lacks some. The data hold approximately 68,000 clones, with about 89% observed a single time. CDR1 is SNHLY and CDR2 is FYNNEI in the germline V gene. V was pared by 9 bases and J by 4 bases, with 10 bases of the junction left unmatched. The CDR3 extends over 15 amino acids. The gene calls are TRBV2 and TRBJ1-1; 11 positions match TRBD1. Specimen: CD4+ or CD8+ T cells sorted from blood, collected in a trial of the OX40 agonist ivuxolimab. The source of this sequence is an adult with an advanced solid tumor such as melanoma, head and neck, liver or kidney cancer. The CDR3 loop reads CARGRTGGYGTEAFF. The CDR3, as DNA: TGTGCCAGAGGACGGACAGGGGGCTACGGCACTGAAGCTTTCTTT.